This T cell receptor beta chain is drawn from a study of response to subunit inactivated influenza vaccine (dated by TCRdb to 2016 to 2019). Study-level background: The study used deep quantitative T cell receptor repertoire profiling to track responses to a trivalent subunit inactivated influenza vaccine. Broader findings and caveats from the paper: The authors proposed that each seasonal influenza vaccination may bring in only a limited number of new T cells.

The library was generated by RT-PCR. Sequencer: Illumina HiSeq 2500. The raw public data were reprocessed by TCRdb itself: fastp quality trimming at Q25, MiXCR clonotype calling, in-frame beta chains only. Identical CDR3 protein sequences are pooled into one entry, listed with their most common genes and DNA. The sample profile shows more than 500,000 distinct CDR3 sequences; roughly 12% of them were found once. Approximately 11% of the sample is taken by the ten largest. Including cysteine and phenylalanine, the CDR3 has 18 amino acids. Only the CDR3 DNA is retained, 54 bases long and in frame from the first base. According to the germline V gene (reference sequence), CDR1 reads DFQATT and CDR2 reads SNEGSKA. The junction shows trimming of 4 bases on V and 2 bases on J, plus 25 bases between the germline ends. Details on this clonotype: It lacks a known antigen. No per-base quality is available; no much larger clone lies one base away.

These records were also assigned to another study, of T cells expressing NK-cell markers. The second study's paper adds: TCR beta cDNA libraries were made by 5'RACE template switching that added a universal primer site and unique molecular identifiers. Seven to nine donors provided sorted CD3+CD56+NKG2C+, CD3+CD56+NKG2C- and CD3+CD56-NKG2C+ T-cell subsets, whose TCR beta-chain repertoires were profiled. Of the eight sequenced donors, seven were found to be HCMV-seropositive and one was found to be HCMV-seronegative. In several experiments an anti-gammadeltaTCR antibody was added to restrict sorting to alphabetaTCR-expressing T cells. For roughly six donors, the dominant CD3+CD56+NKG2C+ clonotypes were among the top 10 CD8+ clonotypes and accounted for roughly 1.0-7.5% of CD8+ T cells. Those dominant clonotypes were again the most abundant among CD3+CD56-NKG2C+ cells in a few donors, at about 25-60.1%. It remained unclear whether the expanded NKG2C-expressing T cell clones were specific for HCMV antigens. Randomly selected healthy volunteers, three men and five women, were used as the eight sequenced donors. A commercial ELISA kit detecting HCMV-specific IgG in serum was used to determine HCMV serostatus. Ficoll density gradient centrifugation was used to isolate peripheral blood mononuclear cells from blood. For five or six donors, unsorted PBMC were also used to sequence bulk peripheral blood T-cell repertoires. cDNA synthesis was primed from the TCR beta constant segment, followed by two successive PCR amplification steps. The libraries were sequenced on Illumina HiSeq 2000/2500, MiSeq or NextSeq, producing 2 x 150 bp reads. MIGEC was used to demultiplex reads and group the reads by UMI, and MiTCR was used to assemble and quantify clonotypes. Only TCR cDNA sequences supported by at least two reads were kept to exclude erroneous sequences. Downstream repertoire analysis used the tcR package, and clonotypes were matched across fractions by CDR3 nucleotide sequence plus V segment. VDJmatch was used to annotate antigen specificity against VDJdb, with one amino acid substitution in CDR3 allowed.

The clonotype originates from a man aged 50-59 years who received an inactivated influenza vaccine. Donor details come from another sample of the same person, matched by shared clones. The sequence is built from TRBV20-1 and TRBJ2-3, with the D gene not clear enough to name. The material was PBMCs from blood, obtained on the day of vaccination. The DNA reads TGCAGTGCTACCGCGTACCGAAAGCTAGGTCATTCCACAGATACGCAGTATTTT. This gives the protein CSATAYRKLGHSTDTQYF.